These 10 T cell receptor beta chains were sequenced from one sample in a study of Graves' ophthalmopathy and Graves' hyperthyroidism listed by TCRdb under 2018. Sequencing took place on an Illumina HiSeq 2000. For repertoire sequencing, TCR beta CDR3 regions were amplified from RNA transcripts. HTBI primers and the Qiagen OneStep RT-PCR kit were used in a first-round RT-PCR, which was followed by a second-round multiplex PCR, size selection and purification. The raw public data were reprocessed by TCRdb itself: fastp quality trimming at Q25, MiXCR clonotype calling, in-frame beta chains only. Entries are consolidated by CDR3 protein sequence, retaining the most common genes and DNA. In this sample the table shows about 230,000 distinct CDR3 sequences, less than 55% of which occur a single time. The ten largest clonotypes hold roughly 50% of the sample. The specimen sequenced was peripheral blood. The receptors originated from an adult man with Graves' ophthalmopathy.

J is TRBJ2-3 and V is TRBV9, with a weak D call TRBD2 (5 bases). This CDR3 spans 13 amino acids. The V end was cut by 7 bases, the J end by 5 bases, with 14 bases between. CDR1 and CDR2 (germline): SGDLS, YYNGEE. Written as DNA, the CDR3 is TGTGCCAGCGGGTCACGAGGGAAAGATACGCAGTATTTT. Translated: CASGSRGKDTQYF.

On this clonotype itself: At one boundary the junction diverges from the germline segment, which might be a read error. The rearrangement joins TRBV14 to TRBJ2-7, with TRBD2 matching over 10 bases. This CDR3 contains 16 residues. The germline V gene encodes CDR1 SGHDN and CDR2 FVKESK. The CDR3 DNA sequence: TGTGCCAGCAGCGAAGATCCCGCAGCGGGAGGGAACGAGCAGTACTTC. Encoded protein: CASSEDPAAGGNEQYF.

This clonotype was counted a few times. V is TRBV6-5 and J is TRBJ1-2; 7 bases match TRBD1. CDR1 MNHEY and CDR2 SVGAGI come from the germline V gene. CDR3 length: 16 amino acids. The V gene end was trimmed by 4 bases and the J gene end by 4 bases; junction bases not matched to a gene: 12. CDR3 sequence: CASSSDRDRLTYGYTF. As DNA, the CDR3 is TGTGCCAGCAGTTCGGACCGGGACAGATTAACCTATGGCTACACCTTC.

This clonotype was observed a few times. This chain connects TRBV9 to TRBJ1-2, with TRBD1 identical over 8 bases. Germline assignment: CDR1 SGDLS and CDR2 YYNGEE. This CDR3 region has 15 residues. J gave up 1 base and V 3 bases, and 5 bases lay outside the gene matches. The CDR3 reads CASSASGGGNYGYTF. CDR3 DNA sequence: TGTGCCAGCAGCGCATCAGGGGGCGGTAACTATGGCTACACCTTC. The full variable domain, completed using reference TRBV9 and TRBJ1-2, is DSGVTQTPKHLITATGQRVTLRCSPRSGDLSVYWYQQSLDQGLQFLIQYYNGEERAKGNILERFSAQQFPDLHSELNLSSLELGDSALYFCASSASGGGNYGYTFGSGTRLTVV.

The rearrangement links TRBV12-3 or TRBV12-4 to TRBJ2-7; D is perhaps TRBD1 (5 bases). With 7 bases removed from V and 6 bases from J, the gap between germline ends came to 22 bases. The CDR3 is 15 amino acids. This CDR3 reads CASTKGARGTGEQYF. The DNA of the CDR3 is TGTGCCAGCACCAAAGGGGCTAGGGGCACCGGCGAGCAGTACTTC.

A word on this clonotype: Being one base from a much bigger clone, this may be a read error. V usage is TRBV10-3 and J usage is TRBJ2-6; D tentatively fits TRBD1 or TRBD2 (6 bases each). The CDR3 is made up of 13 amino acids. The V end lost 6 bases, the J end lost 5 bases, and 8 bases lay between the germline ends. Germline V CDR1 and CDR2: ENHRY, SYGVKD. The CDR3 loop reads CAIRRDRANVLTF. The CDR3 nucleotides are TGTGCCATCAGGCGGGACAGGGCCAACGTCCTGACTTTC.

This clonotype occurred a few times. The chain has TRBV12-3 or TRBV12-4 and TRBJ2-5, with no clear D. The CDR3 is 14 residues long. V lost 5 bases to trimming and J lost 2 bases, with 12 bases between them. Here the CDR3 DNA reads TGTGCCAGCAGTCCCCGGGCAGGTCAAGAGACCCAGTACTTC. As protein: CASSPRAGQETQYF.

The V and J genes are TRBV20-1 and TRBJ1-2; D not certain. V lost 0 bases and J 4 bases, leaving 12 bases between the germline ends. The germline V gene encodes CDR1 DFQATT and CDR2 SNEGSKA (reference sequence). This CDR3 comprises 14 residues. CDR3 bases: TGCAGTGCTAGAGAGCACGGTCAGACCTATGGCTACACCTTC. This gives the protein CSAREHGQTYGYTF.

This chain links TRBV12-3 or TRBV12-4 with TRBJ2-7, with D perhaps matching TRBD1 or TRBD2 (5 bases each). This CDR3 has 13 amino acids. Between the trimmed V and J ends, which lost 2 bases and 4 bases, there was a span of 9 bases. The CDR3 region has the DNA TGTGCCAGCAGTTTAAGAGGGGTATACGAGCAGTACTTC. This codes for CASSLRGVYEQYF.

Notes on this clonotype: This may arise from a read error, as a much more abundant clone is one base away. The chain carries TRBV28 and TRBJ2-5; no definite D call. Germline V gene data show CDR1 as MDHEN and CDR2 as SYDVKM. This CDR3 has 10 amino acids. The V gene lost 7 bases and the J gene lost 3 bases, with 3 bases spanning the gap. The CDR3 spells CASKEETQYF. The DNA for the CDR3 is TGTGCCAGCAAGGAAGAGACCCAGTACTTC.